What follows are 4 T cell receptor beta chains derived from one specimen sequenced in a study of long-term antiretroviral therapy in people with HIV. Samples were assayed with immunoSEQ v3.0 at survey level. Some clones are missing from TCRdb's copy, which holds only in-frame ones; the method was immunoSEQ multiplex PCR. Of about 16,000 clones listed, around 95% are singletons. The sequences come from unsorted PBMCs, collected 10.4 years after starting antiretroviral therapy. The origin of the receptors is a man between 25 and 39 years old with HIV.

The chain joins TRBV15 to TRBJ2-3; no clear D. From germline, CDR1 is LNHNV and CDR2 YYDKDF (reference sequence). CDR3 size: 13 residues. The germline V and J ends were trimmed by 5 bases and 0 bases, with 6 bases remaining between them. This chain's CDR3 is CATSGGSTDTQYF. CDR3 bases: TGTGCCACCAGCGGCGGTAGCACAGATACGCAGTATTTT.

The rearrangement links TRBV5-8 to TRBJ1-1; TRBD1 matches at 10 bases. CDR1 and CDR2 (germline): SGHTS, YDEGEE. The CDR3 contains 15 residues. Trimming removed 0 bases from V and 5 bases from J; junction bases left unmatched: 4. The DNA for the CDR3 is TGTGCCAGCAGCTTGGGACAGGGGGCCGGAACTGAAGCTTTCTTT. Its protein product is CASSLGQGAGTEAFF. Filled out from reference TRBV5-8 and TRBJ1-1, the complete variable domain reads EAGVTQSPTHLIKTRGQQATLRCSPISGHTSVYWYQQALGLGLQFLLWYDEGEERNRGNFPPRFSGRQFPNYSSELNVNALELEDSALYLCASSLGQGAGTEAFFGQGTRLTVV.

This chain links TRBV5-4 with TRBJ1-2; 9 bases align to TRBD1. CDR3 length equals 14 residues. Per the germline V gene, CDR1 is SGHNT and CDR2 is YYREEE (reference sequence). V gave up 3 bases and J gave up 3 bases; unmatched junction bases: 3. For the CDR3, the DNA is TGTGCCAGCAGCTGGGACAGGGAAGACTATGGCTACACCTTC. Its translation is CASSWDREDYGYTF.

The V and J genes are TRBV4-1 and TRBJ1-4; D might be TRBD1 (5 bases). The germline CDR1 and CDR2 sequences are MGHRA and YSYEKL. There are 16 residues in the CDR3. The ends were cut back, 1 base at V and 8 bases at J, with 17 bases in the middle. The CDR3 DNA reads TGCGCCAGCAGCCAAGGTACGTCCCAGGGCGCGGAAAAACTGTTTTTT. Translated, it gives CASSQGTSQGAEKLFF.